Listed below are T cell receptor beta chains from one sample, sequenced in a study of T-cell memory formation after mild COVID-19. Using its own MiXCR run on the 5' RACE reads, TCRdb lists one record per CDR3 protein. The sample shows under 200,000 distinct CDR3 sequences, 11% of them seen only once. Sequenced sample: PBMCs or a T cell subset sorted from them (not recorded which). These receptors all come from a man in his late teens or twenties who had mild COVID-19 (a few samples of this study predate the infection). Cell type and time point are not known. The CDR3 runs from the conserved cysteine through the conserved F or W. D genes are given only for firm matches. Clone sizes are given selectively: once, few, many, or a class where the clone is expanded.

>TRBJ2-6|TRBV14|few|TRBD1
CASSRGWDRGKSGANVLTF
TGTGCCAGCAGCCGTGGATGGGACAGGGGGAAATCAGGGGCCAACGTCCTGACTTTC
>TRBJ1-6|TRBV11-2|NA|NA
CASSPSIGDSPLHF
TGTGCCAGCAGCCCCTCGATAGGGGATTCACCCCTCCACTTT
>TRBJ1-1|TRBV19|NA|NA
CASSMLVGEVPEAFF
TGTGCCAGTAGTATGCTGGTCGGGGAAGTTCCTGAAGCTTTCTTT
>TRBJ2-1|TRBV24-1|NA|TRBD1
CATSVPGTGLNEQFF
TGTGCCACCAGTGTCCCCGGGACAGGGCTTAATGAGCAGTTCTTC
>TRBJ1-5|TRBV4-3|many|NA
CASSQAFNQPQHF
TGCGCCAGCAGCCAAGCGTTCAATCAGCCCCAGCATTTT
>TRBJ2-3|TRBV5-1|few|NA
CASSPVGITDTQYF
TGCGCCAGCAGCCCCGTCGGGATCACAGATACGCAGTATTTT
>TRBJ2-1|TRBV20-1|few|NA
CSAIGAATYYNEQFF
TGCAGTGCTATTGGGGCAGCGACCTACTACAATGAGCAGTTCTTC
>TRBJ2-3|TRBV7-3|many|NA
CASSLMASDTQYF
TGTGCCAGCAGCTTAATGGCATCAGATACGCAGTATTTT
>TRBJ1-2|TRBV6-5|few|NA
CASSYSVPGDYGYTF
TGTGCCAGCAGTTACTCCGTCCCAGGGGACTATGGCTACACCTTC
>TRBJ2-5|TRBV5-1|few|TRBD1
CASSLTGGLLETQYF
TGCGCCAGCAGCTTGACAGGGGGCCTACTGGAGACCCAGTACTTC
>TRBJ2-6|TRBV5-1|few|NA
CASSRPAGGANVLTF
TGCGCCAGCAGCCGGCCAGCGGGCGGGGCCAACGTCCTGACTTTC
>TRBJ2-2|TRBV19|few|NA
CASSGTGWGTGELFF
TGTGCCAGTAGTGGAACAGGGTGGGGGACCGGGGAGCTGTTTTTT
>TRBJ2-1|TRBV29-1|NA|TRBD2
CSVGRGGFNEQFF
TGCAGCGTTGGCCGGGGGGGGTTCAATGAGCAGTTCTTC
>TRBJ2-5|TRBV29-1|NA|NA
CSVRDLRGTQYF
TGCAGCGTTCGGGACCTCCGAGGGACCCAGTACTTC
>TRBJ2-5|TRBV5-1|few|NA
CASSLAWGDLRRKETQYF
TGCGCCAGCAGCTTGGCCTGGGGAGACCTTAGGAGGAAAGAGACCCAGTACTTC
>TRBJ2-5|TRBV6-5|NA|TRBD1
CASSYSGQGAHGGTQYF
TGTGCCAGCAGTTACTCGGGACAGGGGGCGCATGGGGGGACCCAGTACTTC
>TRBJ2-2|TRBV11-1|many|NA
CASSRPPGNGLTGELFF
TGTGCCAGCAGCCGACCCCCAGGGAATGGTCTCACCGGGGAGCTGTTTTTT
>TRBJ2-3|TRBV11-2|many|TRBD2
CASSPSGTSGADTQYF
TGTGCCAGCAGCCCCTCCGGGACTAGCGGGGCAGATACGCAGTATTTT
>TRBJ2-7|TRBV20-1|few|NA
CSAFRAGEKQYF
TGCAGTGCTTTCCGGGCCGGGGAGAAGCAGTACTTC
>TRBJ1-1|TRBV2|few|NA
CASSEVSQRNTEAFF
TGTGCCAGCAGTGAAGTTAGTCAGAGGAACACTGAAGCTTTCTTT
>TRBJ1-2|TRBV6-5|few|NA
CASSLRAAGSRNGYTF
TGTGCCAGCAGTTTAAGGGCCGCAGGGAGTAGGAATGGCTACACCTTC
>TRBJ1-1|TRBV5-4|NA|NA
CASSLDSRGGNTEAFF
TGTGCCAGCAGCTTGGACTCTAGGGGGGGGAACACTGAAGCTTTCTTT
>TRBJ2-3|TRBV7-9|few|NA
CASSPGRESGTQYF
TGTGCCAGCAGCCCGGGACGAGAATCCGGTACGCAGTATTTT
>TRBJ2-5|TRBV4-3|NA|NA
CASSQGTVSGETQYF
TGCGCCAGCAGCCAAGGGACGGTGTCGGGGGAGACCCAGTACTTC
>TRBJ2-1|TRBV5-1|many|NA
CASSLGWGNSYNEQFF
TGCGCCAGCAGCTTGGGGTGGGGGAACTCCTACAATGAGCAGTTCTTC
>TRBJ1-5|TRBV6-2/TRBV6-3|few|NA
CASSNTLGGSQHF
TGTGCCAGCAGTAACACACTTGGGGGATCCCAGCATTTT
>TRBJ2-3|TRBV5-1|few|TRBD1
CASSKTGFGDTQYF
TGCGCCAGCAGCAAGACAGGGTTTGGAGATACGCAGTATTTT
>TRBJ2-5|TRBV7-6|NA|TRBD2
CASSSRAGNQETQYF
TGTGCCAGCAGCTCGCGAGCGGGGAACCAAGAGACCCAGTACTTC
>TRBJ1-3|TRBV28|NA|TRBD1
CASSPAGQGYGNTIYF
TGTGCCAGCAGCCCCGCGGGACAGGGGTACGGAAACACCATATATTTT
>TRBJ2-3|TRBV7-2|few|NA
CASSLSFIRDTQYF
TGTGCCAGCAGCCTGTCTTTTATCCGGGATACGCAGTATTTT
>TRBJ2-2|TRBV20-1|few|NA
CSASLPPGTGELFF
TGCAGTGCTAGTTTGCCTCCCGGCACCGGGGAGCTGTTTTTT
>TRBJ2-6|TRBV7-3|NA|NA
CASSLTGNSGANVLTF
TGTGCCAGCAGCTTAACGGGAAACTCTGGGGCCAACGTCCTGACTTTC
>TRBJ2-7|TRBV18|NA|NA
CASSPNSRDVTYEQYF
TGTGCCAGCTCACCAAACTCCAGGGACGTAACCTACGAGCAGTACTTC
>TRBJ1-6|TRBV7-9|few|NA
CASSPDGQYNSPLHF
TGTGCCAGCAGCCCAGACGGACAGTATAATTCACCCCTCCACTTT
>TRBJ2-7|TRBV7-2|NA|NA
CASSFNGGPYEQYF
TGTGCCAGCAGCTTCAACGGGGGACCCTACGAGCAGTACTTC
>TRBJ1-2|TRBV29-1|once|TRBD1
CRRQGFRCYTF
TGCAGGAGACAGGGGTTCCGATGCTACACCTTC
>TRBJ1-6|TRBV5-1|few|NA
CASSLEAIGNSPLHF
TGCGCCAGCAGCTTGGAGGCGATAGGTAATTCACCCCTCCACTTT
>TRBJ2-7|TRBV4-1|few|NA
CASSQVFRDYEQYF
TGCGCCAGCAGCCAAGTTTTCAGAGACTACGAGCAGTACTTC
>TRBJ1-1|TRBV7-9|few|NA
CASSLRGGRSSEAFF
TGTGCCAGCAGTCTAAGGGGGGGAAGGAGCTCTGAAGCTTTCTTT
>TRBJ1-2|TRBV5-1|NA|NA
CASSWGESTGGYTF
TGCGCCAGCAGCTGGGGAGAATCCACGGGAGGCTACACCTTC
>TRBJ1-1|TRBV2|NA|NA
CASSKARNGEAFF
TGTGCCAGCAGCAAAGCCAGAAACGGAGAAGCTTTCTTT
>TRBJ1-4|TRBV20-1|NA|NA
CSAILHTGEKLFF
TGCAGTGCTATATTACACACTGGTGAAAAACTGTTTTTT
>TRBJ2-5|TRBV5-1|NA|NA
CAISLVVGGQETQYF
TGCGCCATCAGCTTGGTGGTTGGGGGCCAAGAGACCCAGTACTTC
>TRBJ1-4|TRBV6-5|few|NA
CASSPSIAREKLFF
TGTGCCAGCAGCCCATCCATTGCCCGAGAAAAACTGTTTTTT